These T cell receptor beta chains were read from a single sample in a study of cytomegalovirus exposure and HLA in healthy donors. Repertoires were generated with immunoSEQ multiplex PCR, while TCRdb's copy carries only in-frame clones and drops some. This sample has roughly 160,000 clones, with roughly 80% found just once. Source material: PBMCs. The receptor set was obtained from a male donor in good health and CMV-seronegative. Both conserved end residues are part of each CDR3. A D gene is named only where the DNA matches it firmly. Rows give clone size only sometimes, using once, few, many, or a class for an expanded clone.

d_gene	len	j_gene	v_gene	abundance	CDR3nt	CDR3aa
NA	13	TRBJ1-4	TRBV4-3	NA	TGCGCCAGCAGCCCCAGGGGTCGTGAAAAACTGTTTTTT	CASSPRGREKLFF
NA	13	TRBJ2-1	TRBV10-2	NA	TGCGCCAGCAGTGTTAGTACCCGTGAAGAGCAGTTCTTC	CASSVSTREEQFF
NA	14	TRBJ2-1	TRBV5-1	NA	TGCGCCAGCAGCGTCGGACTGGGTTGGAATGAGCAGTTCTTC	CASSVGLGWNEQFF
NA	12	TRBJ2-1	TRBV11-2	NA	TGTGCCAGCAGCTTAGTCGGGGTCGTGCAGTTCTTC	CASSLVGVVQFF
TRBD1	14	TRBJ2-1	TRBV6-6	NA	TGTGCCAGCAGTTTGGGACAGGTAGGGGATGAGCAGTTCTTC	CASSLGQVGDEQFF
NA	11	TRBJ2-3	TRBV20-1	NA	TGCAGTGCTCCACGGACAGATACGCAGTATTTT	CSAPRTDTQYF
NA	12	TRBJ2-3	TRBV29-1	NA	TGCAGCGTTACACAGGGCACAGATACGCAGTATTTT	CSVTQGTDTQYF
NA	15	TRBJ2-7	TRBV5-8	NA	TGTGCCAGCAGCTTGGCGGGTCGGGGGATAGGCGAGCAGTACTTC	CASSLAGRGIGEQYF
NA	14	TRBJ1-2	TRBV30	NA	TGTGCCTGGAGCCTCAGCAGGGGTCGGTATGGCTACACCTTC	CAWSLSRGRYGYTF
NA	14	TRBJ1-4	TRBV5-4	NA	TGTGCCAGCAGCCCAGGAACAACTAATGAAAAACTGTTTTTT	CASSPGTTNEKLFF
TRBD2	15	TRBJ2-1	TRBV7-7	few	TGTGCTAGCAGCGCCGGACTAGCGGGGGGGAATGAGCAGTTCTTC	CASSAGLAGGNEQFF
TRBD1	16	TRBJ2-1	TRBV5-1	NA	TGCGCCAGCTCTCCCCCTGGACAGGGCGTCTACAATGAGCAGTTCTTC	CASSPPGQGVYNEQFF
TRBD2	17	TRBJ2-1	TRBV10-3	NA	TGTGCCATCAGTGAGAGTGGACTAGCGGGGGGGAACAATGAGCAGTTCTTC	CAISESGLAGGNNEQFF
NA	13	TRBJ1-5	TRBV7-9	NA	TGTGCCAGCAGCTTTGACGGGAATCAGCCCCAGCATTTT	CASSFDGNQPQHF
TRBD1	14	TRBJ2-2	TRBV7-7	NA	TGTGCCAGCAGTCAACAGGGGGCGACCGGGGAGCTGTTTTTT	CASSQQGATGELFF
NA	13	TRBJ1-2	TRBV6-5	NA	TGTGCCAGCAGTTGGAGGGAGGGAACTGGCTACACCTTC	CASSWREGTGYTF
TRBD1	17	TRBJ1-1	TRBV19	NA	TGTGCCAGTAGAGTCAGACAGGGGGCTTTCTCGAACACTGAAGCTTTCTTT	CASRVRQGAFSNTEAFF
NA	12	TRBJ2-2	TRBV27	NA	TGTGCCAGCAGTCTAATCACCGGGGAGCTGTTTTTT	CASSLITGELFF
NA	12	TRBJ1-1	TRBV6-1	once	TGTGCCAGCAGTGTACTCACCACTGAAGCTTTCTTT	CASSVLTTEAFF
NA	14	TRBJ2-3	TRBV7-2	NA	TGTGCCAGCAGCTTAGCATATGGCACAGATACGCAGTATTTT	CASSLAYGTDTQYF
NA	16	TRBJ2-7	TRBV7-2	NA	TGTGCCAGCAGTAATAATCCCTCCTGGGGGCCATACGAGCAGTACTTC	CASSNNPSWGPYEQYF
NA	15	TRBJ1-1	TRBV4-1	NA	TGCGCCAGCAGCCATGTAGGCATCAGGGACACTGAAGCTTTCTTT	CASSHVGIRDTEAFF
TRBD2	15	TRBJ2-1	TRBV10-2	once	TGCGCCAGCAGCCAGCGGGGGGGAAGATACAATGAGCAGTTCTTC	CASSQRGGRYNEQFF
NA	14	TRBJ2-7	TRBV4-3	few	TGCGCCAGCAGCCGTACCGGGGGAAACTACGAGCAGTACTTC	CASSRTGGNYEQYF
NA	14	TRBJ1-2	TRBV7-8	once	TGTGCCAGCAGCTTAGTTGCGGCGGATTATGGCTACACCTTC	CASSLVAADYGYTF
TRBD1	14	TRBJ1-1	TRBV5-4	NA	TGTGCCAGCAGCGGTAAACCAGGGGGCACTGAAGCTTTCTTT	CASSGKPGGTEAFF
TRBD1	15	TRBJ2-2	TRBV5-8	NA	TGTGCCAGCAGCTGGGGGACAGGGGGCGCCGGGGGGCTGTTTTTT	CASSWGTGGAGGLFF
NA	13	TRBJ1-5	TRBV28	NA	TGTGCCAGCAGTCCCGAGTTCCGTCAGCCCCAGCATTTT	CASSPEFRQPQHF
TRBD2	18	TRBJ2-1	TRBV9	NA	TGTGCCAGCAGCGTAGAATACAGTATTAGCGGGGACCGCAATGAGCAGTTCTTC	CASSVEYSISGDRNEQFF
NA	17	TRBJ1-1	TRBV18	NA	TGTGCCAGCTCACCCCGAATGACCCTTGGCGGAAGCACTGAAGCTTTCTTT	CASSPRMTLGGSTEAFF
TRBD2	16	TRBJ2-2	TRBV19	NA	TGTGCCAGTAGGGTGACTAGCGGGGGACCCACCGGGGAGCTGTTTTTT	CASRVTSGGPTGELFF
NA	14	TRBJ1-2	TRBV7-9	NA	TGTGCCAGCAGCTTAGAGGAGCGGAACTATGGCTACACCTTC	CASSLEERNYGYTF